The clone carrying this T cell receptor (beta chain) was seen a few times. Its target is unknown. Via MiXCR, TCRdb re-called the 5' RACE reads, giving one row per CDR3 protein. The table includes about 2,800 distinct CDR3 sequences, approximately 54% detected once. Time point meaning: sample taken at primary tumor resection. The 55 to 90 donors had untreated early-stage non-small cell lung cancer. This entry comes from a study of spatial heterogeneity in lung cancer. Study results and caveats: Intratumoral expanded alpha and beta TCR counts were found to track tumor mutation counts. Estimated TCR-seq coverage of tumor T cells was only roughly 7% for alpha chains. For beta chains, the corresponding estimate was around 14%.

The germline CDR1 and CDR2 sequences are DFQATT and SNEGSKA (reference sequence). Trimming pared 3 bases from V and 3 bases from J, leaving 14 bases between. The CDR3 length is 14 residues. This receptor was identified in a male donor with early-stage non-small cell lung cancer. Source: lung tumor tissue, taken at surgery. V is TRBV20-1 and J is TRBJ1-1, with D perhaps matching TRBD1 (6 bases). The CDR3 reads CSASSSRGHTEAFF. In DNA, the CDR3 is TGCAGTGCTAGCTCCTCCCGGGGGCACACTGAAGCTTTCTTT.